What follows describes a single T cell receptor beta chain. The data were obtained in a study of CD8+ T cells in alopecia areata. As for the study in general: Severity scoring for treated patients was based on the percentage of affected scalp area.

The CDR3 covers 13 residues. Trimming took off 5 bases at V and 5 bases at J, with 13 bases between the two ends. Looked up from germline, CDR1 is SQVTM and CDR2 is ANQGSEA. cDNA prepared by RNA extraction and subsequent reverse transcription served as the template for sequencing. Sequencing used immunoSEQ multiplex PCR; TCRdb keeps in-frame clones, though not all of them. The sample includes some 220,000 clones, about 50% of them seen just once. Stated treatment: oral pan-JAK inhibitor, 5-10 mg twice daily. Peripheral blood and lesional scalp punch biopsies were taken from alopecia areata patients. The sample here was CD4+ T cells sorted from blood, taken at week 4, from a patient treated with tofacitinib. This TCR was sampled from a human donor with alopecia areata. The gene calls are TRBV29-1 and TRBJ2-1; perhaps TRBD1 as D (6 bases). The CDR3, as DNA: TGCAGCGTTCCCCTGACAGGAAACAATGAGCAGTTCTTC. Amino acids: CSVPLTGNNEQFF.